The entry below describes one T cell receptor beta chain. Its antigen is undetermined. The PCR used 52 TRBV and 13 TRBJ primers. The repertoire was sequenced with immunoSEQ multiplex PCR; TCRdb's copy has only in-frame clones and lacks some. Of some 6,000 clones in the sample, around 89% are singletons; the top ten hold 1.5% to 2.5%. A couple of CD3G-deficient patients had more severe autoimmunity; all had some. At testing, patients were 2 to 39 years old, with reduced naive and increased memory T-cell proportions. The J segment lost 7 bases and the V segment lost 5 bases, leaving 6 bases of the junction unmatched. The CDR3 totals 14 residues. Germline CDR1 and CDR2: LNHNV and YYDKDF (reference sequence). The sample is drawn from a study of regulatory T cells. Study-level results: Treg repertoire restriction varied and was strongest in the two most severe patients. Compared with autologous conventional CD4+ cells and control regulatory cells, CD3G-deficient regulatory T cells showed reduced diversity.

This TCR came from a person aged 18-35 years with CD3G deficiency. The sample was CD4+ Tregs sorted from blood. V is TRBV15 and J is TRBJ2-7, with 12 positions matching TRBD2. The DNA for the CDR3 is TGTGCCACCAGCCCTAGCGGGAGGGCAGAAGAGCAGTACTTC. Residues: CATSPSGRAEEQYF.